The 9 T cell receptor beta chains below all came from one sample that was sequenced in a study of shared clonotypes between healthy human individuals (dated by TCRdb to the early 2020s). Libraries were prepared through the immunoSEQ multiplex PCR assay. This is the immuneACCESS table as TCRdb keeps it, with only in-frame sequences that have V and J called. A part of the clones is gone; compared with another copy, unresolved V genes explain less than half, and the rest is unexplained. The sample table holds some 1.5 million clones, of which about 98% were seen once. The top ten clonotypes cover less than 0.55% of the sample. The sequencing sample was made of naive CD4+ T cells sorted from blood. The meaning of the sample's cell subset or site label: CD45RA+ positively selected. The source of these receptors is a young man in good health.

The chain recombines TRBV5-8 with TRBJ1-5; no reliable D call. Germline assignment: CDR1 SGHTS and CDR2 YDEGEE. V lost 2 bases, J lost 3 bases, and 6 bases lay in between. CDR3 length: 13 amino acids. Written as DNA, the CDR3 is TGTGCCAGCAGCTTAACACTCAATCAGCCCCAGCATTTT. It specifies CASSLTLNQPQHF.

The chain couples TRBV6-1 to TRBJ2-7; D unresolved. The CDR3 covers 14 residues. V was pared by 6 bases and J by 2 bases, with 14 bases between. Germline-derived CDR1 and CDR2 are MNHNS and SASEGT. CDR3 DNA sequence: TGTGCCAGCAGCCTCCGGTGGCTGACCTACGAGCAGTACTTC. Its translation is CASSLRWLTYEQYF.

The rearrangement uses TRBV29-1 and TRBJ2-1, with 10 bases aligning to TRBD2. The CDR3 totals 11 residues. The junction had 3 bases not matched to a gene; V was cut back by 7 bases and J by 9 bases. The V gene's germline CDR1 is SQVTM and CDR2 ANQGSEA. CDR3 coding DNA: TGCAGCGCCGGGACTAGCGTTGAGCAGTTCTTC. Translation: CSAGTSVEQFF.

A single count supports this clone. The chain carries TRBV2 and TRBJ2-4; D uncertain. V lost 3 bases, J lost 0 bases, and 9 bases lay in between. CDR1 and CDR2 from the germline V gene are SNHLY and FYNNEI. The CDR3 consists of 15 residues. This CDR3 reads CASSEEVLAKNIQYF. CDR3 sequence (DNA): TGTGCCAGCAGTGAGGAAGTTCTAGCCAAAAACATTCAGTACTTC.

The J gene is TRBJ1-5, the V gene TRBV18; D unresolved. The CDR3 loop spans 13 amino acids. The germline V and J ends were trimmed by 3 bases and 6 bases, with 9 bases remaining between them. Germline CDR1 is KGHSH and CDR2 is LQKENI. CDR3 loop: CASSPGGTQPQHF. CDR3 coding DNA: TGTGCCAGCTCACCCGGCGGTACTCAGCCCCAGCATTTT.

The chain joins TRBV5-1 to TRBJ2-1; a possible D gene is TRBD1 (6 bases). This CDR3 region has 13 residues. Trimming took 3 bases from V and 5 from J, leaving 9 bases between them. Germline V lookup: CDR1 SGHRS, CDR2 YFSETQ. CDR3 DNA sequence: TGCGCCAGCAGCTACGGACAGAACAATGAGCAGTTCTTC. The encoded protein is CASSYGQNNEQFF.

The chain carries TRBV20-1 and TRBJ2-5, with 9 bases fitting TRBD1. The CDR3 length is 11 residues. Unmatched junction bases numbered 7, after V lost 6 bases and J lost 11 bases. Germline CDR1 is DFQATT and CDR2 is SNEGSKA (reference sequence). The CDR3 protein is CSARQGVLQYF. The CDR3, as DNA: TGCAGTGCGAGACAGGGGGTTCTTCAGTACTTC.

About this clone: Other nucleotide sequences from this sample produce the same CDR3. This chain connects TRBV15 to TRBJ2-7; D ambiguous. Deletions cut 0 bases from V and 2 bases from J, with 5 bases between. Germline V gene lookup returns CDR1 LNHNV and CDR2 YYDKDF (reference sequence). The CDR3 is 13 amino acids. The DNA of the CDR3 is TGTGCCACCAGCAGAGATCTACCCTACGAGCAGTACTTC. This encodes CATSRDLPYEQYF.

The chain couples TRBV7-3 to TRBJ2-5, with D perhaps TRBD2 (6 bases). Germline V gives CDR1 SGHTA, CDR2 FQGTGA. Deletions cut 4 bases from V and 2 bases from J, with 11 bases between. The CDR3 is made up of 14 amino acids. In DNA, the CDR3 is TGTGCCAGCAGCTCTGCCGGGGGACAAGAGACCCAGTACTTC. Translated: CASSSAGGQETQYF.